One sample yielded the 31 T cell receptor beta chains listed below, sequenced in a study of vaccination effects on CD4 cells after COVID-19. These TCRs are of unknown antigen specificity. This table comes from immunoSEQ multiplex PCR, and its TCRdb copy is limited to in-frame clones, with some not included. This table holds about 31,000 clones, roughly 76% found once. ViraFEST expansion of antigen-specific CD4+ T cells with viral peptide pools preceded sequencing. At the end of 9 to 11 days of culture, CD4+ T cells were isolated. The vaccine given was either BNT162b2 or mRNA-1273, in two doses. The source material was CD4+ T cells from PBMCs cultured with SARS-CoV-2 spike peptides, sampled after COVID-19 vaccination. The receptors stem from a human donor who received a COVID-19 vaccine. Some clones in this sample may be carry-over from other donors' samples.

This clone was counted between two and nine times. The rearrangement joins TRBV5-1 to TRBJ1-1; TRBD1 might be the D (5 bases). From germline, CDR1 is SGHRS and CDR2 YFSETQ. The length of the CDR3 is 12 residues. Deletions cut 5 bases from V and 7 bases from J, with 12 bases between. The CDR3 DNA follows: TGCGCCAGCAGATCAGAGGGGAGTGAAGCTTTCTTT. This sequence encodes CASRSEGSEAFF. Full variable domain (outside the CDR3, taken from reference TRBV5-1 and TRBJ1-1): KAGVTQTPRYLIKTRGQQVTLSCSPISGHRSVSWYQQTPGQGLQFLFEYFSETQRNKGNFPGRFSGRQFSNSRSEMNVSTLELGDSALYLCASRSEGSEAFFGQGTRLTVV.

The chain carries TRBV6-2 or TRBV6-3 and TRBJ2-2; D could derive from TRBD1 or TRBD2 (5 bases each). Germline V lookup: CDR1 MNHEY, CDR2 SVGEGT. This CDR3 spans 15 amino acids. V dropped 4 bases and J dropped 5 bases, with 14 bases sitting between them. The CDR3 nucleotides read TGTGCCAGCAGTTTACTAGGCAGGGTAACCGGGGAGCTGTTTTTT. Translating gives CASSLLGRVTGELFF.

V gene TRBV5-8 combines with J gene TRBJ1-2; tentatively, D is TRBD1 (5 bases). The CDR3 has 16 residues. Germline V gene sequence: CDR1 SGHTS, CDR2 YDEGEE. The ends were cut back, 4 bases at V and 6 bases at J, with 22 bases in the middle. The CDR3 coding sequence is TGTGCCAGCAGCGGGGGGTATATACAGGCTGAGGATGGCTACACCTTC. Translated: CASSGGYIQAEDGYTF.

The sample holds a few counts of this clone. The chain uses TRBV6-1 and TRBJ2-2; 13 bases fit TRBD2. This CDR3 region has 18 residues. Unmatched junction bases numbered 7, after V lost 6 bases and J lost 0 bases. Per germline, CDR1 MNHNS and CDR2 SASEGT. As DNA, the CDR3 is TGTGCCAGCAGCGAACTAGCGGGGGGGTTCGCGAACACCGGGGAGCTGTTTTTT. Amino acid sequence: CASSELAGGFANTGELFF.

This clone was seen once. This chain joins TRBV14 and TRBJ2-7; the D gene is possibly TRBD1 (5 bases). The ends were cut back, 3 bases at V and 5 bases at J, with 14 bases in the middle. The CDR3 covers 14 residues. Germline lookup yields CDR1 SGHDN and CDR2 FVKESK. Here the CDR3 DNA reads TGTGCCAGCAGCCACACAGGCGCGCGCGACGAGCAGTACGTC. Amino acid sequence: CASSHTGARDEQYV.

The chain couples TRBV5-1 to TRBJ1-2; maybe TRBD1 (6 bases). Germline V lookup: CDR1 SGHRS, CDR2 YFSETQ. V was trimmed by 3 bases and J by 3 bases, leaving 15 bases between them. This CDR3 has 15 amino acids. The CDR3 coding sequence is TGCGCCAGCAGCTCCCAAGGCAGGGGTTACTATGGCTACACCTTC. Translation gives CASSSQGRGYYGYTF.

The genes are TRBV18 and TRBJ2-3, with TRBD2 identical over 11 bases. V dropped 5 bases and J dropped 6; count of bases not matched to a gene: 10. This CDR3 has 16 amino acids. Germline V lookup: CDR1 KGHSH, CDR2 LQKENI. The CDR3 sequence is CASSKRTSGSGDTQYF. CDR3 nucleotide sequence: TGTGCCAGCTCAAAAAGGACTAGCGGGTCGGGGGATACGCAGTATTTT.

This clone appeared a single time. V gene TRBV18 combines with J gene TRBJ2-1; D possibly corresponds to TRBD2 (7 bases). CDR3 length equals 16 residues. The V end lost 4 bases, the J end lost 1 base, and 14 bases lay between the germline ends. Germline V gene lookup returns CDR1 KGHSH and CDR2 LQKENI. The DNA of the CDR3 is TGTGCCAGCTCACGCCTAGAGGGGGGGTCCTACAATGAGCAGTTCTTC. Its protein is CASSRLEGGSYNEQFF. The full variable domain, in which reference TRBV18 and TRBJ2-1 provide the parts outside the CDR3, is NAGVMQNPRHLVRRRGQEARLRCSPMKGHSHVYWYRQLPEEGLKFMVYLQKENIIDESGMPKERFSAEFPKEGPSILRIQQVVRGDSAAYFCASSRLEGGSYNEQFFGPGTRLTVL.

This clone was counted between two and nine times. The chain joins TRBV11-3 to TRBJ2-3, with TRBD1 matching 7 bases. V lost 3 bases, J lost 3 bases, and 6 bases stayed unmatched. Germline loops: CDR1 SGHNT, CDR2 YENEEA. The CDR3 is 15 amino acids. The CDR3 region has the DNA TGTGCCAGCAGCTTCACAGGGGCTGGTACAGATACGCAGTATTTT. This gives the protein CASSFTGAGTDTQYF. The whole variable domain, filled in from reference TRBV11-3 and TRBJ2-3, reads EAGVVQSPRYKIIEKKQPVAFWCNPISGHNTLYWYLQNLGQGPELLIRYENEEAVDDSQLPKDRFSAERLKGVDSTLKIQPAELGDSAVYLCASSFTGAGTDTQYFGPGTRLTVL.

CDR3: CASSLGHRGVLSQPQHF. CDR3 in DNA: TGTGCCAGCAGCTTAGGTCATAGGGGGGTGTTGAGTCAGCCCCAGCATTTT. The V call is TRBV7-2, the J call TRBJ1-5, with D possibly TRBD1 on 6 matching bases. This CDR3 comprises 17 residues. The germline V gene encodes CDR1 SGHTA and CDR2 FQGNSA. Trimming pared 1 base from V and 6 bases from J, leaving 19 bases between.

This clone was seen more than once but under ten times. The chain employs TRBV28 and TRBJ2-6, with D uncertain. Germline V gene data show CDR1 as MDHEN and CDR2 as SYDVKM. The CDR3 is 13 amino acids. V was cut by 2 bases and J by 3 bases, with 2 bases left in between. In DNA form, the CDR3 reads TGTGCCAGCAGTTTAGGTGGGGCCAACGTCCTGACTTTC. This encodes CASSLGGANVLTF. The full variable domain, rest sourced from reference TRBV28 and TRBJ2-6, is DVKVTQSSRYLVKRTGEKVFLECVQDMDHENMFWYRQDPGLGLRLIYFSYDVKMKEKGDIPEGYSVSREKKERFSLILESASTNQTSMYLCASSLGGANVLTFGAGSRLTVL.

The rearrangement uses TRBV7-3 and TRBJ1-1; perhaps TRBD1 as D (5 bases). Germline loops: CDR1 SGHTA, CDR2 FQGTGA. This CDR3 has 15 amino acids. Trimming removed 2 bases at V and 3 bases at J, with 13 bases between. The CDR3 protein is CASSLGPGTYTEAFF. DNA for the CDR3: TGTGCCAGCAGCTTAGGTCCAGGGACGTACACTGAAGCTTTCTTT.

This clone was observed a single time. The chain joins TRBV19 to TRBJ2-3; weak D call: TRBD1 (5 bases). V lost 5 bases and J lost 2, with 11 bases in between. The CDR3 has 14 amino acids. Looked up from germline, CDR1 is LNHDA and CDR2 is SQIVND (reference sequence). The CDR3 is CASSLRQPTDTQYF. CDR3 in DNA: TGTGCCAGTAGTCTACGACAGCCCACAGATACGCAGTATTTT.

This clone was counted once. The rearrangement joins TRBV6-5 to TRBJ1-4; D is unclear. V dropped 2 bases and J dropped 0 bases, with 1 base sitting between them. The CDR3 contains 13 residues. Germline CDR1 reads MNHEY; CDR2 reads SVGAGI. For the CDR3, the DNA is TGTGCCAGCAGTTACACAACTAATGAAAAACTGTTTTTT. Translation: CASSYTTNEKLFF.

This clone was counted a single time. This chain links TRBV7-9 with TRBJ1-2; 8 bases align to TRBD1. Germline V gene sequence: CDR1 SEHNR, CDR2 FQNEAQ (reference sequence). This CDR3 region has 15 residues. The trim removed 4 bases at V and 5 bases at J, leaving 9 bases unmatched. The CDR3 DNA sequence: TGTGCCAGCAGCTCGCTCGGACAGGGTCAGTATGGCTACACCTTC. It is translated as CASSSLGQGQYGYTF.

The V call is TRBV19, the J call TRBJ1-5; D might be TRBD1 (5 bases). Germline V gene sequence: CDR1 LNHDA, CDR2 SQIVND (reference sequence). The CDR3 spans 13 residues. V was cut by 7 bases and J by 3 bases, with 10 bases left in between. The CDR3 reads CASNGGFNQPQHF. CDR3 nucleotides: TGTGCCAGTAATGGGGGGTTCAATCAGCCCCAGCATTTT.

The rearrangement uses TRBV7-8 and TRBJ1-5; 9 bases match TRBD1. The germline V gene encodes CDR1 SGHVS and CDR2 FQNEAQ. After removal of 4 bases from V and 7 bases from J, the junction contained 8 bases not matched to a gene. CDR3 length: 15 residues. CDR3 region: CASSWGQGSRQPQHF. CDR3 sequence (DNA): TGTGCCAGCAGCTGGGGACAGGGCAGCAGACAGCCCCAGCATTTT.

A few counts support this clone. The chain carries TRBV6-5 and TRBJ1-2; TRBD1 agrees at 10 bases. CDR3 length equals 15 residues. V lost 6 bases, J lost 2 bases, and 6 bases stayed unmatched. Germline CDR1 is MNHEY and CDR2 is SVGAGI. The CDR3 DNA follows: TGTGCCAGCAGGAGGGACAGGGGCTCGAACTATGGCTACACCTTC. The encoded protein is CASRRDRGSNYGYTF.

The CDR3 protein is CASSSGQVREQFF. The CDR3 DNA is TGTGCCAGCAGCAGCGGACAGGTTAGGGAGCAGTTCTTC. The gene calls are TRBV7-3 and TRBJ2-1; 7 bases fit TRBD1. The CDR3 contains 13 residues. After removal of 5 bases from V and 10 bases from J, the junction contained 8 bases not matched to a gene. Germline loops: CDR1 SGHTA, CDR2 FQGTGA.

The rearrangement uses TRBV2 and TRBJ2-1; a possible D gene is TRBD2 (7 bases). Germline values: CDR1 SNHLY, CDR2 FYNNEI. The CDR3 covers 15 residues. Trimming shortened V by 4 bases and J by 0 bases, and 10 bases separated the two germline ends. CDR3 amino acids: CASSGGGHSYNEQFF. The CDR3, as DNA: TGTGCCAGCAGTGGCGGGGGCCACTCCTACAATGAGCAGTTCTTC.

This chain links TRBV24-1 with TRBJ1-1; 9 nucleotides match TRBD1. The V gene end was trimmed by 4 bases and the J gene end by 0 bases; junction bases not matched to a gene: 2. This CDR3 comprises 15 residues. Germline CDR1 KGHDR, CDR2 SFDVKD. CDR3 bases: TGTGCCACCAGTGAGGGGACAGGGCTGAACACTGAAGCTTTCTTT. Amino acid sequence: CATSEGTGLNTEAFF.

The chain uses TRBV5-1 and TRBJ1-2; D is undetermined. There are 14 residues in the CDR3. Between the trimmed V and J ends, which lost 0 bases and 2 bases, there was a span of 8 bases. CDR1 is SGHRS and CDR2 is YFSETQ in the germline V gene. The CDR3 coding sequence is TGCGCCAGCAGCTTGGCCGGGGTAAACTATGGCTACACCTTC. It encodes CASSLAGVNYGYTF.

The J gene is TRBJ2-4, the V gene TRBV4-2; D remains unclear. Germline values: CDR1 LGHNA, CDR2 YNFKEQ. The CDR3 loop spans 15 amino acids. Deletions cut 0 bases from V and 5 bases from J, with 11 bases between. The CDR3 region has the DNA TGTGCCAGCAGCCAAGAACGGGTACCGGAAAACATTCAGTACTTC. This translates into CASSQERVPENIQYF.

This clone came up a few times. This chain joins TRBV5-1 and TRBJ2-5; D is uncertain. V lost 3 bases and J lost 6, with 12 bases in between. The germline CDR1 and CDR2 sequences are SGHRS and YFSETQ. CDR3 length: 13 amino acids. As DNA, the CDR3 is TGCGCCAGCAGCTCCGGATCCCTGCAGACCCAGTACTTC. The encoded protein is CASSSGSLQTQYF.

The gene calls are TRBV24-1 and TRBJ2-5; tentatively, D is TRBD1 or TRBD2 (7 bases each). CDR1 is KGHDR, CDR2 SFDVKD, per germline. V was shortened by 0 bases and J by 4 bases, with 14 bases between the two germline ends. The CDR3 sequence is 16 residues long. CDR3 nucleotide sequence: TGTGCCACCAGTGATTTGCAGGGGGGGGCAGGAGAGACCCAGTACTTC. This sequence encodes CATSDLQGGAGETQYF.

The CDR3 is CASQGLFNNEQFF. The CDR3 nucleotides are TGTGCCAGCCAAGGACTATTCAACAATGAGCAGTTCTTC. J is TRBJ2-1 and V is TRBV14; D possibly corresponds to TRBD2 (6 bases). The CDR3 loop spans 13 amino acids. Trimming stripped 8 bases from V and 5 bases from J, with 13 bases between. CDR1 and CDR2 from the germline V gene are SGHDN and FVKESK.

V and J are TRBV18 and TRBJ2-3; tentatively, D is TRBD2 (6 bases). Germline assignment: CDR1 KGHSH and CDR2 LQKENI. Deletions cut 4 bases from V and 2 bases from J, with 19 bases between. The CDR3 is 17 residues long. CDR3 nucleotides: TGTGCCAGCTCACAACGTTTCGCTAGCGTGATCACAGATACGCAGTATTTT. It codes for CASSQRFASVITDTQYF.

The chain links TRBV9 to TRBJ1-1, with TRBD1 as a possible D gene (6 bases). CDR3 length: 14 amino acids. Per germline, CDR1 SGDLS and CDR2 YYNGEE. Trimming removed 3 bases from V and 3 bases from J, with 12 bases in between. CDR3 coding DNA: TGTGCCAGCAGCGCCCACAGGGAGGACACTGAAGCTTTCTTT. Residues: CASSAHREDTEAFF.

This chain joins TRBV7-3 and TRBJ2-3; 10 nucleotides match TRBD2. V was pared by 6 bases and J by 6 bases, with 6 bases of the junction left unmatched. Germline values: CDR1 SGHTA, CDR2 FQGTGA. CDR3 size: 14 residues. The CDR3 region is CASRDLSGGDTQYF. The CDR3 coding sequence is TGTGCCAGCAGAGACCTTAGCGGGGGGGATACGCAGTATTTT.

The CDR3 sequence: CATSDPNLSRAGHSTDTQYF. CDR3 nucleotides: TGTGCCACCAGTGATCCCAATTTGAGTAGGGCGGGGCATAGCACAGATACGCAGTATTTT. The chain carries TRBV24-1 and TRBJ2-3, with a weak D call TRBD2 (6 bases). Germline loops: CDR1 KGHDR, CDR2 SFDVKD. Trimming stripped 3 bases from V and 0 bases from J, with 24 bases between. The CDR3 is 20 residues long.

The CDR3 loop is CASSPQTLNNEKLFF. As DNA, the CDR3 is TGTGCCAGCAGCCCCCAAACTCTAAATAATGAAAAACTGTTTTTT. The chain carries TRBV6-5 and TRBJ1-4; D is unresolved. The V end was cut by 6 bases, the J end by 4 bases, with 15 bases between. The CDR3 loop spans 15 amino acids. Germline CDR1 and CDR2: MNHEY and SVGAGI.